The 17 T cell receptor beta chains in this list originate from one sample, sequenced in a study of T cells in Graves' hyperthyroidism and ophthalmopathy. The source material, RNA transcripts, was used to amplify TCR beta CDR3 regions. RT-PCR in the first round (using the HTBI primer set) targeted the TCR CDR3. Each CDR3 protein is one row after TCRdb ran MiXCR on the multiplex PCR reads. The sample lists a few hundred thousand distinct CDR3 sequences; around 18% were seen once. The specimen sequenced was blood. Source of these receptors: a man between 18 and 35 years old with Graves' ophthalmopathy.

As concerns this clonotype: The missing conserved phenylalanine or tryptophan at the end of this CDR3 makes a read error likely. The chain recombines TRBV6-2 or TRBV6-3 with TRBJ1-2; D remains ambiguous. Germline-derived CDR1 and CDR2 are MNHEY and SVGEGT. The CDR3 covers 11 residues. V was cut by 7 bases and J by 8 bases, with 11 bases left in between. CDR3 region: CASKGGYGYTL. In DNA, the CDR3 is TGTGCCAGCAAAGGAGGATACGGCTACACCCTC.

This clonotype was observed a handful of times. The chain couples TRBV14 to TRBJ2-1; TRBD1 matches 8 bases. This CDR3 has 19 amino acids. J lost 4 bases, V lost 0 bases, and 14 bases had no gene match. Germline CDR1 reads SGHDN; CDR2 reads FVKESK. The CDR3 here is CASSQEGGFRDRWYNEQFF. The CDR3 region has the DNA TGTGCCAGCAGCCAAGAGGGGGGCTTCCGGGACAGGTGGTACAATGAGCAGTTCTTC.

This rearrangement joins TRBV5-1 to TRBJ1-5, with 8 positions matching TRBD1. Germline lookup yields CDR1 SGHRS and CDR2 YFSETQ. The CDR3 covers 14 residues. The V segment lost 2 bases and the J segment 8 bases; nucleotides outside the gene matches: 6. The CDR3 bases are TGCGCCAGCAGCTTCGCAGGGGGCGCGGAGCCCCAGCATTTT. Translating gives CASSFAGGAEPQHF.

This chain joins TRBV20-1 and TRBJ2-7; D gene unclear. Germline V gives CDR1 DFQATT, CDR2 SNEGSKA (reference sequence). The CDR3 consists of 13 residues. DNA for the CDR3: TGCAGCTCGACGCTGGGTCCCCCCTACGAGCAGTACTTC. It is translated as CSSTLGPPYEQYF.

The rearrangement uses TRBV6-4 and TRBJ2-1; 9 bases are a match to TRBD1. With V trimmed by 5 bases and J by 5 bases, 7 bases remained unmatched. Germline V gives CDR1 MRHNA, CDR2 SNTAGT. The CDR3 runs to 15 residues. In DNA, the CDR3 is TGTGCCAGCAGTAACGAACAGGGGGCGAACAATGAGCAGTTCTTC. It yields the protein CASSNEQGANNEQFF.

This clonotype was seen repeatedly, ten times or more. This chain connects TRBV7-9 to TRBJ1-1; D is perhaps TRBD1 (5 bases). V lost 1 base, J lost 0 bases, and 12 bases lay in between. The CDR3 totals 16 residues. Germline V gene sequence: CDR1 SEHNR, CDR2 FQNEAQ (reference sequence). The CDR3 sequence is CASSLGAGPMNTEAFF. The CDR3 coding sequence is TGTGCCAGCAGCTTAGGGGCAGGGCCTATGAACACTGAAGCTTTCTTT.

The CDR3 sequence: CSASLAGGHEQFF. The CDR3 nucleotides are TGCAGTGCTAGTCTAGCGGGAGGGCATGAGCAGTTCTTC. V gene TRBV20-1 combines with J gene TRBJ2-1; 12 nucleotides match TRBD2. Per the germline V gene, CDR1 is DFQATT and CDR2 is SNEGSKA (reference sequence). The CDR3 consists of 13 residues. V was clipped by 3 bases and J by 8 bases; unmatched bases: 2.

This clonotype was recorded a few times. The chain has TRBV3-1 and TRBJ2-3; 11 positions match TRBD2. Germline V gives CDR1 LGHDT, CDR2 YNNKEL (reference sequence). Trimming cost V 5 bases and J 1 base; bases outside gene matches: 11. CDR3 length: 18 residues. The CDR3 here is CASSSRGLAGGGTDTQYF. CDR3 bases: TGTGCCAGCAGCTCCAGGGGGCTAGCGGGGGGTGGCACAGATACGCAGTATTTT.

The CDR3 DNA reads as TGTGCCAGCAGTTTGGCGGATGGACCGGGACAGAATACCTACGAGCAGTACTTC. Translated, it gives CASSLADGPGQNTYEQYF. The V and J genes are TRBV28 and TRBJ2-7, with 7 bases fitting TRBD1. V dropped 3 bases and J dropped 2; count of bases not matched to a gene: 16. Germline V gives CDR1 MDHEN, CDR2 SYDVKM. CDR3 length equals 18 residues.

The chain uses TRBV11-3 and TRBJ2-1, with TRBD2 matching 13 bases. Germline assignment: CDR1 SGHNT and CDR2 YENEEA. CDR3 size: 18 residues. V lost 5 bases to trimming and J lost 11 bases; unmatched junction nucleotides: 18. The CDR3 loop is CASSPWTSGGLALGQQFF. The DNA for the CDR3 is TGTGCCAGCAGCCCGTGGACTAGCGGGGGACTCGCCCTAGGACAGCAGTTCTTC.

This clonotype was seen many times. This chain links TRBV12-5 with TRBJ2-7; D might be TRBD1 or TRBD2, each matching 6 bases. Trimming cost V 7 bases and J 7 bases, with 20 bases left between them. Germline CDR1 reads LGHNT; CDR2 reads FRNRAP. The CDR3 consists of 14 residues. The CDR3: CASAYGGPRGEQYF. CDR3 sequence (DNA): TGTGCTAGTGCTTACGGGGGCCCCCGCGGGGAGCAGTACTTC. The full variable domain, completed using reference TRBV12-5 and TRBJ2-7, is DARVTQTPRHKVTEMGQEVTMRCQPILGHNTVFWYRQTMMQGLELLAYFRNRAPLDDSGMPKDRFSAEMPDATLATLKIQPSEPRDSAVYFCASAYGGPRGEQYFGPGTRLTVT.

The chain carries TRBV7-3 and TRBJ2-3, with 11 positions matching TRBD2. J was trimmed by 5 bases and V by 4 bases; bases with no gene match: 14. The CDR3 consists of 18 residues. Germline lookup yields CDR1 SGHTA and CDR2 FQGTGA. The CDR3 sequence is CASSSIYLSGRARDTQYF. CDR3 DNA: TGTGCCAGCAGCTCGATTTACCTTAGCGGGAGGGCGAGAGATACGCAGTATTTT.

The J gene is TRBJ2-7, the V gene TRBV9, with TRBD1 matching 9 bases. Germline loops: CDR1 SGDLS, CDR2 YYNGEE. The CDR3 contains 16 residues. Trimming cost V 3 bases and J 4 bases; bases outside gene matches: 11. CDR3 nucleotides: TGTGCCAGCAGCGAGACAGGGGGTGGGGATCAATACGAGCAGTACTTC. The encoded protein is CASSETGGGDQYEQYF.

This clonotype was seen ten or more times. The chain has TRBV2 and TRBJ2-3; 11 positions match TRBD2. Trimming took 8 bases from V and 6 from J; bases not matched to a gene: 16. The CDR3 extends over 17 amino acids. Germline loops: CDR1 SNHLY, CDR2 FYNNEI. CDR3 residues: CASRRQTSGAPPDTQYF. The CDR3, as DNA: TGTGCCAGCCGCCGGCAGACTAGCGGGGCGCCGCCGGATACGCAGTATTTT.

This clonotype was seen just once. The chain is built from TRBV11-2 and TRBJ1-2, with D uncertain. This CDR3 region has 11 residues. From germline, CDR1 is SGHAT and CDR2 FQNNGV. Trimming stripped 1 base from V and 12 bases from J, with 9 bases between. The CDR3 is CASSLGKVHTF. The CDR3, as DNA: TGTGCCAGCAGCTTAGGGAAGGTGCACACCTTC.

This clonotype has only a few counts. This CDR3 is CASSGTVNSPLHF. The CDR3 region has the DNA TGTGCCAGCAGTGGGACAGTGAATTCACCCCTCCACTTT. The chain recombines TRBV12-3 or TRBV12-4 with TRBJ1-6, with 7 bases aligning to TRBD1. This CDR3 spans 13 amino acids. V shed 5 bases and J 7 bases; nucleotides not matched to a gene: 2.

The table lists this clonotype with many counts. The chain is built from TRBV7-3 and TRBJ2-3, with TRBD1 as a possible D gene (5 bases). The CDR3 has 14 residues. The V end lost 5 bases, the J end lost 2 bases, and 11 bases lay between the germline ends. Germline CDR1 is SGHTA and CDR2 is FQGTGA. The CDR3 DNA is TGTGCCAGCAGCCCAGGGTTCGACACAGATACGCAGTATTTT. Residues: CASSPGFDTDTQYF.